The sequence of this T cell receptor (beta chain) was determined in a study of blood T cells in healthy people across ages. The authors ran a second PCR of 7 to 11 cycles using a sample-barcoded 5' primer and a J-beta primer mix. Via MiXCR, TCRdb re-called the 5' RACE reads, giving one row per CDR3 protein. The sample lists some 1,800,000 distinct CDR3 sequences; about 39% were seen once. General observations from the study: Not knowing donor CMV status may have confounded expanded clonotype changes.

Turning to this clonotype: Its antigen is unidentified.

Germline loops: CDR1 DFQATT, CDR2 SNEGSKA (reference sequence). The length of the CDR3 is 13 residues. The V end lost 3 bases, the J end lost 7 bases, and 10 bases lay between the germline ends. The chain employs TRBV20-1 and TRBJ1-6, with D unresolved. Material: blood. This sequence originates from a human donor in good health. As DNA, the CDR3 is TGCAGTGCTAGGGGCCGGATGAATTCACCCCTCCACTTT. It specifies CSARGRMNSPLHF.